Following are 14 T cell receptor beta chains from one sample sequenced in a study of human T cells and chemical hapten exposure. TCRdb re-called the RACE reads through MiXCR, storing one row per CDR3 protein. The sample shows about 120,000 distinct CDR3 sequences, approximately 10% of them seen only once. Time point meaning: patch test 3, about 24 weeks after DPC sensitization. Treatment described: therapeutic diphenylcyclopropenone sensitization with weekly scalp DPC. Sequenced here: whole blood, sampled in connection with sensitization to the hapten diphenylcyclopropenone (DPC). Receptor source: a woman between 45 and 60 years old with alopecia areata. Some clones in this sample may be carry-over from other donors' samples.

This clonotype turned up a few times. The chain carries TRBV20-1 and TRBJ1-2, with D hard to call. Per germline, CDR1 DFQATT and CDR2 SNEGSKA (reference sequence). Trimming removed 5 bases at V and 0 bases at J, with 10 bases between. The CDR3 has 13 residues. As DNA, the CDR3 is TGCAGTGCTCCTTTTATAGCTAACTATGGCTACACCTTC. Translating gives CSAPFIANYGYTF.

This clonotype has at least ten counts. The genes are TRBV7-6 and TRBJ2-1; a weak D match, TRBD1 (5 bases). The germline V gene has CDR1 SGHVS and CDR2 FNYEAQ. V was pared by 5 bases and J by 2 bases, with 13 bases between. The CDR3 has 15 amino acids. CDR3 amino acids: CASSPRRVTYNEQFF. CDR3 nucleotide sequence: TGTGCCAGCAGCCCACGCAGGGTCACCTACAATGAGCAGTTCTTC.

The chain employs TRBV10-2 and TRBJ1-5; 9 bases are shared with TRBD1. After removal of 8 bases from V and 2 bases from J, the junction contained 7 bases not matched to a gene. Germline CDR1 and CDR2: WSHSY and SAAADI. The CDR3 extends over 15 amino acids. This chain's CDR3 is CASAGTGLGNQPQHF. CDR3 sequence (DNA): TGCGCCAGCGCCGGGACAGGGCTGGGCAATCAGCCCCAGCATTTT.

Details on this clonotype: At one end the junction does not follow the germline gene, possibly because of a read error. Written as DNA, the CDR3 is TGCAGCGTAGGGGGGAGCAATCAGCCCCAGAATTTT. Amino acids: CSVGGSNQPQNF. The gene calls are TRBV29-1 and TRBJ1-5; possible D gene TRBD1, 6 bases. Germline loops: CDR1 SQVTM, CDR2 ANQGSEA. The CDR3 contains 12 residues.

The table lists this clonotype with many counts. The chain recombines TRBV27 with TRBJ2-7; TRBD1 might be the D (6 bases). This CDR3 has 13 amino acids. Trimming took off 2 bases at V and 7 bases at J, with 12 bases between the two ends. Per the germline V gene, CDR1 is MNHEY and CDR2 is SMNVEV (reference sequence). The CDR3 reads CASSLGGRREQYF. CDR3 DNA sequence: TGTGCCAGCAGTTTAGGGGGCCGGAGGGAGCAGTACTTC.

This clonotype was seen only a few times. The chain joins TRBV5-5 to TRBJ1-1, with D possibly TRBD1 on 5 matching bases. V dropped 4 bases and J dropped 2 bases, with 18 bases sitting between them. The CDR3 is made up of 16 amino acids. Germline V CDR1 and CDR2: SGHKS, YYEKEE (reference sequence). CDR3 sequence (DNA): TGTGCCAGCAGCCCGCATGGGGGGGGGTCCAACACTGAAGCTTTCTTT. Translating it yields CASSPHGGGSNTEAFF.

The V call is TRBV7-2, the J call TRBJ2-7, with a possible D match to TRBD2 (5 bases). The CDR3 runs 13 residues. Germline V gives CDR1 SGHTA, CDR2 FQGNSA. Trimming stripped 4 bases from V and 6 bases from J, with 13 bases between. Here the CDR3 reads CASSSSAVGEQYF. The CDR3 coding sequence is TGTGCCAGCAGCTCCTCAGCGGTCGGCGAGCAGTACTTC.

This clonotype was picked up many times. This sequence joins TRBV27 and TRBJ2-1; 7 bases align to TRBD1. CDR1 and CDR2 from the germline V gene are MNHEY and SMNVEV (reference sequence). J gave up 8 bases and V 3 bases, and 7 bases lay outside the gene matches. The CDR3 contains 14 residues. In DNA, the CDR3 is TGTGCCAGCAGTTTGGACAGGTCAAATTATGAGCAGTTCTTC. It is translated as CASSLDRSNYEQFF.

This clonotype was detected many times. This chain links TRBV11-2 with TRBJ2-7; D gene uncertain. Germline V CDR1 and CDR2: SGHAT, FQNNGV. Trimming removed 1 base from V and 2 bases from J, with 6 bases in between. This CDR3 region has 13 residues. The CDR3 reads CASSLGGTYEQYF. The CDR3 region has the DNA TGTGCCAGCAGCTTAGGAGGTACCTACGAGCAGTACTTC.

In its sample, this clonotype was seen a few times. The genes are TRBV10-3 and TRBJ2-3; D might be TRBD1 or TRBD2, each matching 5 bases. The germline V gene has CDR1 ENHRY and CDR2 SYGVKD. The CDR3 contains 12 residues. V was cut by 8 bases and J by 6 bases, with 12 bases left in between. The CDR3 DNA reads TGTGCCATCTCCGGGACGGCGGATACGCAGTATTTT. This encodes CAISGTADTQYF.

This clonotype has only a few counts. The CDR3 is CASNLRPSNQPQHF. The CDR3 region has the DNA TGTGCCAGCAACCTTAGACCTAGCAATCAGCCCCAGCATTTT. V usage is TRBV27 and J usage is TRBJ1-5; D is unclear. The CDR3 sequence is 14 residues long. The germline gives CDR1 MNHEY, CDR2 SMNVEV (reference sequence). The V end was cut by 7 bases, the J end by 0 bases, with 10 bases between.

This clonotype was picked up a small number of times. The chain couples TRBV12-3 or TRBV12-4 to TRBJ2-3, with a possible D match to TRBD2 (5 bases). The CDR3 runs 13 residues. Deletions cut 1 base from V and 13 bases from J, with 15 bases between. The CDR3 DNA reads as TGTGCCAGCAGTTTAGGCACCGCAACTAGGGAGTATTTT. This codes for CASSLGTATREYF.

This clonotype was observed at least ten times. V and J are TRBV7-2 and TRBJ2-7; no clear D. CDR3 size: 12 residues. Germline V gene lookup returns CDR1 SGHTA and CDR2 FQGNSA. Trimming shortened V by 5 bases and J by 0 bases, and 5 bases separated the two germline ends. Here the CDR3 reads CASSASSYEQYF. The CDR3 bases are TGTGCCAGCAGCGCAAGCTCCTACGAGCAGTACTTC.

This clonotype turned up a few times. The rearrangement links TRBV18 to TRBJ2-7; the match to TRBD1 covers 8 bases. The CDR3 is 15 amino acids. V shed 5 bases and J 3 bases; nucleotides not matched to a gene: 9. CDR1 and CDR2 (germline): KGHSH, LQKENI. CDR3 DNA sequence: TGTGCCAGCTCATATAACTTTGGACAGGGCTACGAGCAGTACTTC. Translated, it gives CASSYNFGQGYEQYF.